Presented here are 31 T cell receptor beta chains from one specimen sequenced in a study of blood T cell repertoires in COVID-19. Assay: immunoSEQ multiplex PCR; the TCRdb copy retains only in-frame clones and omits some. This table has 48,000 or so clones, 65% to 90% appearing once. Specimen: peripheral blood. Receptors were obtained from a woman older than 75 with COVID-19, enrolled during active disease.

This chain connects TRBV6-6 to TRBJ1-6, with D unclear. There are 11 residues in the CDR3. Germline V lookup: CDR1 MNHNY, CDR2 SVGAGI (reference sequence). The V and J ends lost 7 bases and 16 bases respectively, with 14 bases between them. CDR3 in DNA: TGTGCCAGCACCTGGGTGGGAGAGCTCCACTTT. As protein: CASTWVGELHF.

V and J are TRBV11-2 and TRBJ2-2; TRBD1 is a possible D gene (6 bases). Germline V gene data show CDR1 as SGHAT and CDR2 as FQNNGV. This CDR3 contains 18 residues. The V gene lost 5 bases and the J gene lost 2 bases, with 21 bases spanning the gap. In nucleotides, the CDR3 is TGTGCCAGCAGCCCGTACGGTGACGGACAGACTAACACCGGGGAGCTGTTTTTT. Translating gives CASSPYGDGQTNTGELFF.

About this clone: The sample carries other DNA sequences with the same CDR3. The chain uses TRBV4-1 and TRBJ1-2; 9 bases fit TRBD1. With 1 base clipped from V and 1 base from J, the junction kept 1 base outside the gene matches. Germline assignment: CDR1 MGHRA and CDR2 YSYEKL. The CDR3 consists of 15 residues. CDR3 sequence reads: CASSQGTGVNYGYTF. The DNA for the CDR3 is TGCGCCAGCAGCCAAGGGACAGGGGTTAACTATGGCTACACCTTC.

The chain combines TRBV6-5 with TRBJ1-5; D not certain. The CDR3 has 13 amino acids. Per germline, CDR1 MNHEY and CDR2 SVGAGI. V dropped 5 bases and J dropped 0 bases, with 5 bases sitting between them. The CDR3 nucleotides are TGTGCCAGCAGTCCAGGTAGCAATCAGCCCCAGCATTTT. It encodes CASSPGSNQPQHF.

The genes are TRBV19 and TRBJ2-1, with 10 positions matching TRBD2. Per the germline V gene, CDR1 is LNHDA and CDR2 is SQIVND (reference sequence). V was clipped by 5 bases and J by 12 bases; unmatched bases: 19. The CDR3 runs 17 residues. The CDR3 DNA reads as TGTGCCAGTAGTGTCTCGGCTAGCGGGGGCCCGCAGGGTGTGCAGTTCTTC. This sequence encodes CASSVSASGGPQGVQFF.

The chain joins TRBV6-1 to TRBJ1-2; no reliable D call. Germline V CDR1 and CDR2: MNHNS, SASEGT. There are 12 residues in the CDR3. V lost 5 bases, J lost 4 bases, and 8 bases lay in between. The CDR3 is CASSLELYGYTF. The CDR3 DNA reads TGTGCCAGCAGTTTAGAACTCTATGGCTACACCTTC.

The rearrangement links TRBV5-4 to TRBJ2-2, with 8 bases that match TRBD1. The germline V gene has CDR1 SGHNT and CDR2 YYREEE (reference sequence). CDR3 size: 15 residues. Trimming removed 5 bases from V and 4 bases from J; junction bases left unmatched: 7. The CDR3 DNA reads TGTGCCAGCAGGGCCGGGACAGGCGTCACCGGGGAGCTGTTTTTT. Amino acid sequence: CASRAGTGVTGELFF.

This clone was counted a few times. The chain carries TRBV11-2 and TRBJ1-2, with 9 positions matching TRBD1. Looked up from germline, CDR1 is SGHAT and CDR2 is FQNNGV. Losses at the gene ends were 3 bases for V and 10 bases for J; bases not matched to a gene: 9. CDR3 size: 14 residues. CDR3: CASSFLPGQGSYTF. CDR3 nucleotide sequence: TGTGCCAGCAGCTTCCTACCGGGACAGGGATCCTACACCTTC.

The chain is built from TRBV6-4 and TRBJ2-1; 9 bases are shared with TRBD2. Germline-derived CDR1 and CDR2 are MRHNA and SNTAGT. The trim removed 4 bases at V and 4 bases at J, leaving 8 bases unmatched. The CDR3 covers 16 residues. This chain's CDR3 is CASSATGTSRYNEQFF. CDR3 nucleotides: TGTGCCAGCAGTGCCACCGGGACTAGCAGATACAATGAGCAGTTCTTC.

This chain connects TRBV7-8 to TRBJ1-3; D call uncertain. The length of the CDR3 is 14 residues. V was shortened by 6 bases and J by 4 bases, with 13 bases between the two germline ends. Germline CDR1 is SGHVS and CDR2 is FQNEAQ. CDR3 amino acids: CASRGEFGGNTIYF. In DNA form, the CDR3 reads TGTGCCAGCAGGGGCGAGTTTGGCGGAAACACCATATATTTT.

The chain's CDR3 is CAISESSGGRGGYTF. The CDR3 bases are TGTGCCATCAGTGAGAGCTCAGGGGGGCGAGGTGGCTACACCTTC. J is TRBJ1-2 and V is TRBV10-3; 7 bases line up with TRBD1. CDR1 and CDR2 from the germline V gene are ENHRY and SYGVKD. V gave up 2 bases and J gave up 7 bases; unmatched junction bases: 10. The CDR3 contains 15 residues.

This clone was seen a handful of times. The chain employs TRBV28 and TRBJ1-1; TRBD1 might be the D (5 bases). Germline CDR1 is MDHEN and CDR2 is SYDVKM. Trimming pared 6 bases from V and 10 bases from J, leaving 18 bases between. The CDR3 has 13 amino acids. CDR3 in DNA: TGTGCCAGCAGCCTGGAGGGATTGGGGGGAGCTTTCTTT. This encodes CASSLEGLGGAFF. The variable domain in full, with the rest retrieved from reference TRBV28 and TRBJ1-1, is DVKVTQSSRYLVKRTGEKVFLECVQDMDHENMFWYRQDPGLGLRLIYFSYDVKMKEKGDIPEGYSVSREKKERFSLILESASTNQTSMYLCASSLEGLGGAFFGQGTRLTVV.

This clone came up once. This chain links TRBV3-1 (or the pseudogene TRBV3-2) with TRBJ2-7; TRBD1 agrees at 7 bases. Germline loops: CDR1 LGHDT, CDR2 YNNKEL (reference sequence). The ends lost 4 bases at V and 6 bases at J; junction bases unmatched: 9. This CDR3 is built from 14 residues. CDR3 coding DNA: TGTGCCAGCAGCCCTTTCGTGACAGGGTTCGAGCAGTACTTC. Its protein is CASSPFVTGFEQYF.

The chain combines TRBV27 with TRBJ1-2; 8 nucleotides match TRBD1. The germline gives CDR1 MNHEY, CDR2 SMNVEV (reference sequence). The V segment lost 0 bases and the J segment 2 bases; nucleotides outside the gene matches: 2. The CDR3 covers 15 residues. CDR3 nucleotide sequence: TGTGCCAGCAGTTTATCGACAGGGGCGAACTATGGCTACACCTTC. This codes for CASSLSTGANYGYTF.

The V gene is TRBV3-1 (or the pseudogene TRBV3-2), the J gene TRBJ1-1, with D tentatively TRBD1 (5 bases). Germline CDR1 is LGHDT and CDR2 is YNNKEL (reference sequence). The CDR3 extends over 11 amino acids. Trimming removed 2 bases from V and 11 bases from J, with 9 bases in between. The CDR3 is CASSQRGEAFF. The CDR3 nucleotides read TGTGCCAGCAGCCAACGGGGGGAGGCTTTCTTT.

This sequence joins TRBV6-5 and TRBJ1-5, with D tentatively TRBD1 (6 bases). CDR3 length: 15 residues. Germline values: CDR1 MNHEY, CDR2 SVGAGI. Trimming took 2 bases from V and 2 from J, leaving 10 bases between them. CDR3 protein: CASSYVAGGNQPQHF. The CDR3 DNA reads as TGTGCCAGCAGTTACGTGGCAGGGGGCAATCAGCCCCAGCATTTT.

The sample holds one count of this clone. The CDR3 coding sequence is TGTGCCAGCAGTGACGAGCGATATGGCTACACCTTC. Its translation is CASSDERYGYTF. J is TRBJ1-2 and V is TRBV6-1; no clear D gene. CDR3 length: 12 residues. V was cut by 3 bases and J by 5 bases, with 7 bases left in between. Per germline, CDR1 MNHNS and CDR2 SASEGT.

The chain carries TRBV7-6 and TRBJ2-2; TRBD1 is a possible D gene (6 bases). The CDR3 runs to 16 residues. Trimming left V 1 base short and J 1 base short, with 10 bases between. Germline values: CDR1 SGHVS, CDR2 FNYEAQ. In DNA form, the CDR3 reads TGTGCCAGCAGCTTAGGGTCGGGACAGAACACCGGGGAGCTGTTTTTT. It encodes CASSLGSGQNTGELFF.

The chain recombines TRBV13 with TRBJ2-2; 9 bases are a match to TRBD1. This CDR3 spans 16 amino acids. V shed 5 bases, J shed 5 bases, and the junction held 9 bases outside the gene matches. Germline CDR1 reads PRHDT; CDR2 reads FYEKMQ (reference sequence). DNA for the CDR3: TGTGCCAGCAGCCAACAGGGGGCGAAATTTACCGGGGAGCTGTTTTTT. Its translation is CASSQQGAKFTGELFF.

The chain combines TRBV24-1 with TRBJ2-7, with 8 bases fitting TRBD1. J gave up 3 bases and V 3 bases, and 9 bases lay outside the gene matches. Germline V gene lookup returns CDR1 KGHDR and CDR2 SFDVKD. This CDR3 spans 16 amino acids. The CDR3 region is CATSDPSDRGFYEQYF. The CDR3 DNA reads TGTGCCACCAGTGATCCTTCTGACAGGGGTTTCTACGAGCAGTACTTC.

The rearrangement uses TRBV5-4 and TRBJ2-7; 14 nucleotides agree with TRBD2. Germline V gives CDR1 SGHNT, CDR2 YYREEE (reference sequence). The CDR3 length is 16 residues. After removal of 4 bases from V and 1 base from J, the junction contained 4 bases not matched to a gene. CDR3 in amino acids: CASSIGLAGGSYEQYF. CDR3 nucleotide sequence: TGTGCCAGCAGCATCGGACTAGCGGGGGGATCCTACGAGCAGTACTTC.

The genes are TRBV6-5 and TRBJ1-5; a weak D match, TRBD1 (6 bases). The CDR3 runs 14 residues. V lost 6 bases and J 3 bases, leaving 12 bases between the germline ends. Per germline, CDR1 MNHEY and CDR2 SVGAGI. The CDR3 loop is CASRLNRANQPQHF. The CDR3 DNA is TGTGCCAGCAGACTCAACAGGGCCAATCAGCCCCAGCATTTT.

The chain recombines TRBV12-3 or TRBV12-4 with TRBJ1-3, with D possibly matching TRBD1 (5 bases). V dropped 6 bases and J dropped 3 bases, with 9 bases sitting between them. The CDR3 runs 13 residues. The CDR3 protein is CASSDRRGNTIYF. In nucleotides, the CDR3 is TGTGCCAGCAGCGACAGACGTGGAAACACCATATATTTT.

This chain uses TRBV18 with TRBJ1-2, with 12 bases lining up with TRBD1. The germline V gene encodes CDR1 KGHSH and CDR2 LQKENI. CDR3 length equals 18 residues. With V trimmed by 3 bases and J by 8 bases, 16 bases remained unmatched. The CDR3 DNA sequence: TGTGCCAGCTCACCGTCCCGGGACAGGGGGCCGGTGTCGGGCGGCTACACCTTC. Residues: CASSPSRDRGPVSGGYTF.

V and J are TRBV28 and TRBJ1-1; possibly TRBD1 for D (5 bases). Trimming removed 5 bases at V and 1 base at J, with 17 bases between. Germline V gives CDR1 MDHEN, CDR2 SYDVKM. The CDR3 loop spans 16 amino acids. CDR3 in amino acids: CASSAPGERGNTEAFF. The CDR3 DNA reads as TGTGCCAGCAGTGCCCCGGGGGAGAGGGGGAACACTGAAGCTTTCTTT.

The chain couples TRBV5-4 to TRBJ2-7; 10 bases fit TRBD1. J lost 3 bases, V lost 3 bases, and 3 bases had no gene match. The CDR3 sequence is 14 residues long. Looked up from germline, CDR1 is SGHNT and CDR2 is YYREEE (reference sequence). Written as DNA, the CDR3 is TGTGCCAGCAGCTCGGGACAGGGGAACTACGAGCAGTACTTC. The encoded protein is CASSSGQGNYEQYF.

The chain carries TRBV29-1 and TRBJ1-2, with D maybe TRBD1 (5 bases). CDR1 is SQVTM and CDR2 is ANQGSEA in the germline V gene. There are 13 residues in the CDR3. V lost 3 bases to trimming and J lost 4 bases, with 12 bases between them. The CDR3 DNA follows: TGCAGCGTTGATATTACAGGCTCCTATGGCTACACCTTC. It translates to CSVDITGSYGYTF.

The rearrangement links TRBV3-1 (or the pseudogene TRBV3-2) to TRBJ1-1; D call uncertain. V was clipped by 4 bases and J by 6 bases, with 12 bases between them. Germline V gene sequence: CDR1 LGHDT, CDR2 YNNKEL (reference sequence). CDR3 length equals 13 residues. The CDR3 spells CASSRSQYAEAFF. CDR3 DNA: TGTGCCAGCAGCCGGAGCCAGTACGCTGAAGCTTTCTTT.

The V gene is TRBV7-6, the J gene TRBJ2-6; D perhaps matches TRBD1 (5 bases). Germline lookup yields CDR1 SGHVS and CDR2 FNYEAQ. The CDR3 has 17 residues. V was pared by 1 base and J by 3 bases, with 13 bases between. CDR3 sequence: CASSLGAAGFGANVLTF. The CDR3 nucleotides read TGTGCCAGCAGCTTAGGGGCGGCAGGGTTTGGGGCCAACGTCCTGACTTTC.

The CDR3 region has the DNA TGTGCCAGCAGAGGGAGCAATGAGCAGTTCTTC. Protein: CASRGSNEQFF. This sequence joins TRBV3-1 (or the pseudogene TRBV3-2) and TRBJ2-1, with D possibly matching TRBD2 (5 bases). Trimming stripped 6 bases from V and 6 bases from J, with 6 bases between. The CDR3 has 11 amino acids. Germline V gene sequence: CDR1 LGHDT, CDR2 YNNKEL (reference sequence).

The gene calls are TRBV7-6 and TRBJ1-5, with a possible D match to TRBD1 (5 bases). V was trimmed by 6 bases and J by 4 bases, leaving 16 bases between them. CDR1 is SGHVS, CDR2 FNYEAQ, per germline. The CDR3 spans 15 residues. CDR3 sequence reads: CASSFVQGPNQPQHF. CDR3 in DNA: TGTGCCAGCAGTTTTGTTCAGGGCCCGAATCAGCCCCAGCATTTT.